Given below is one T cell receptor beta chain in context. This table comes from immunoSEQ multiplex PCR, and its TCRdb copy is limited to in-frame clones, with some not included. The table records about 36,000 clones, approximately 89% of them present only once. This sample is part of a study of T cell changes during pregnancy in multiple sclerosis. V lost 6 bases, J lost 5 bases, and 5 bases stayed unmatched. Germline loops: CDR1 ENHRY, CDR2 SYGVKD. The length of the CDR3 is 14 residues. This rearrangement joins TRBV10-3 to TRBJ2-1, with 9 bases fitting TRBD2. Sequencing used CD8+ T cells from peripheral blood mononuclear cells, obtained in the third trimester of pregnancy. The clonotype was recovered from a female donor with multiple sclerosis, enrolled in a pregnancy study. The CDR3 loop reads CAISLAGRNNEQFF. CDR3 DNA: TGTGCCATCAGCCTAGCGGGGAGAAACAATGAGCAGTTCTTC.